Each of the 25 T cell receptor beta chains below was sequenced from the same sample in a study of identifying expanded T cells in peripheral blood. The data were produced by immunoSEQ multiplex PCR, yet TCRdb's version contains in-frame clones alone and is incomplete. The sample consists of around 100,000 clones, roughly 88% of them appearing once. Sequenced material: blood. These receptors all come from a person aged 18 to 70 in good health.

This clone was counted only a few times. CDR3 in amino acids: CASGLAWGQGARTEAFF. The CDR3 DNA follows: TGTGCTAGTGGTTTGGCGTGGGGACAGGGGGCGCGGACTGAAGCTTTCTTT. V and J are TRBV12-5 and TRBJ1-1; 12 nucleotides line up with TRBD1. CDR3 length: 17 residues. Germline assignment: CDR1 LGHNT and CDR2 FRNRAP. V shed 1 base, J shed 5 bases, and the junction held 8 bases outside the gene matches.

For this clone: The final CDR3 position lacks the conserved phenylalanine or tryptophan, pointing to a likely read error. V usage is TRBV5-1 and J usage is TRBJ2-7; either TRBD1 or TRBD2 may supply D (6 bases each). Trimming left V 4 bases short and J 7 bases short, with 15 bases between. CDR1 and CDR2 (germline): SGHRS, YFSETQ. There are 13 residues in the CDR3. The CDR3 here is CASSLKGGLEQYL. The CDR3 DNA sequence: TGCGCCAGCAGCCTAAAGGGGGGTCTAGAGCAGTACCTC.

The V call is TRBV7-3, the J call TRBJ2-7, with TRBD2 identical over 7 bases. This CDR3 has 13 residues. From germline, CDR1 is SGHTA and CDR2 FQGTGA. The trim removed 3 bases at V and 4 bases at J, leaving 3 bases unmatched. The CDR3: CASSFASGYEQYF. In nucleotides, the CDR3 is TGTGCCAGCAGCTTTGCTAGCGGTTACGAGCAGTACTTC.

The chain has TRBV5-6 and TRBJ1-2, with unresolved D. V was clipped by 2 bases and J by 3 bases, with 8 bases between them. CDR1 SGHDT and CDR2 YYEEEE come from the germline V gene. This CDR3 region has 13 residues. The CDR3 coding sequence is TGTGCCAGCAGCTTAAGAGGCCACTATGGCTACACCTTC. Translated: CASSLRGHYGYTF.

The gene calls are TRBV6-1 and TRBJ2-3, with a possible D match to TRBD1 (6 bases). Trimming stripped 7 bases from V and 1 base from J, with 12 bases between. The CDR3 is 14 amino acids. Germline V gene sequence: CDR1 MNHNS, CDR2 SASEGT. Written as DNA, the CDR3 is TGTGCCAGCAACCAGGGGATCGGCACAGATACGCAGTATTTT. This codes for CASNQGIGTDTQYF.

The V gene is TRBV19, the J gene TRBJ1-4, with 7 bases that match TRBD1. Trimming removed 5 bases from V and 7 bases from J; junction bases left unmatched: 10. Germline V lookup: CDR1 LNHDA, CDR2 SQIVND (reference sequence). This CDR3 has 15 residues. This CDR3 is CASSPGDSAIEKLFF. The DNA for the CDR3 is TGTGCCAGTAGTCCAGGGGACAGTGCTATTGAAAAACTGTTTTTT.

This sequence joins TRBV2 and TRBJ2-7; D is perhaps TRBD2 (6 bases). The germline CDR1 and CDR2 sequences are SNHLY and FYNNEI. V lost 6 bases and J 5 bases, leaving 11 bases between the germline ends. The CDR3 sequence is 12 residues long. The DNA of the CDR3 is TGTGCCAGCAGGGAGGGTTCCCACGAGCAGTACTTC. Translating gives CASREGSHEQYF.

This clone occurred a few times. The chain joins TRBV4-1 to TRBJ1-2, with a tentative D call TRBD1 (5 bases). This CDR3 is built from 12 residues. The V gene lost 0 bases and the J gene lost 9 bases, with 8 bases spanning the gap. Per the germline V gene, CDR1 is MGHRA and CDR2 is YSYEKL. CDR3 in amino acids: CASSQERGSYTF. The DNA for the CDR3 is TGCGCCAGCAGCCAAGAGAGGGGCAGCTACACCTTC.

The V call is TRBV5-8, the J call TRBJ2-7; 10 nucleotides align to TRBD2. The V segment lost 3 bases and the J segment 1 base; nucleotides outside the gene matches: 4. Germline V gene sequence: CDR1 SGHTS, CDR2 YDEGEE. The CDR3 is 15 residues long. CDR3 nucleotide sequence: TGTGCCAGCAGCTCTAGCGGGAGAGGATCCTACGAGCAGTACTTC. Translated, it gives CASSSSGRGSYEQYF.

The DNA for the CDR3 is TGTGCCAGCAGCTTGGCGGTCTCGGCAGGGAAGCTCTACGAGCAGTACTTC. It encodes CASSLAVSAGKLYEQYF. V gene TRBV5-5 combines with J gene TRBJ2-7; the D gene is possibly TRBD1 (5 bases). The CDR3 sequence is 17 residues long. Germline assignment: CDR1 SGHKS and CDR2 YYEKEE (reference sequence). The V end lost 0 bases, the J end lost 3 bases, and 19 bases lay between the germline ends.

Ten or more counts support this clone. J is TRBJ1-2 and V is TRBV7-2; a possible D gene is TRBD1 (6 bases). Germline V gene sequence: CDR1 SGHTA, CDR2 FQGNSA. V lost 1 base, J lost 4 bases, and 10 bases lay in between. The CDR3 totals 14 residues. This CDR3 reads CASSLGTAFYGYTF. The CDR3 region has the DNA TGTGCCAGCAGCTTAGGGACAGCCTTCTATGGCTACACCTTC.

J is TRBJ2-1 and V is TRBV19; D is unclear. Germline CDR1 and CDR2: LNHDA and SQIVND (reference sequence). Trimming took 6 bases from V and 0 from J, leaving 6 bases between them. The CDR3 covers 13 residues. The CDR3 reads CASSGFSYNEQFF. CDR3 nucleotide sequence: TGTGCCAGTAGCGGGTTCTCCTACAATGAGCAGTTCTTC.

The CDR3 DNA reads TGTGCCAGCAGCTTTGGGCTAGCGGGTCCCGGGAGCTCCTACAATGAGCAGTTCTTC. It specifies CASSFGLAGPGSSYNEQFF. V gene TRBV5-6 combines with J gene TRBJ2-1, with TRBD2 matching over 8 bases. V lost 2 bases and J lost 0; bases outside the gene matches: 13. Per the germline V gene, CDR1 is SGHDT and CDR2 is YYEEEE. CDR3 length: 19 amino acids. Full variable domain (outside the CDR3, taken from reference TRBV5-6 and TRBJ2-1): DAGVTQSPTHLIKTRGQQVTLRCSPKSGHDTVSWYQQALGQGPQFIFQYYEEEERQRGNFPDRFSGHQFPNYSSELNVNALLLGDSALYLCASSFGLAGPGSSYNEQFFGPGTRLTVL.

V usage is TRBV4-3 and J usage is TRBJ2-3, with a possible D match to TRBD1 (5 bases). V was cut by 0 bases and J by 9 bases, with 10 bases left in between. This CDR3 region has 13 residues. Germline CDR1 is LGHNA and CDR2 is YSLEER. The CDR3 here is CASSQEGRRTQYF. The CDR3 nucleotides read TGCGCCAGCAGCCAAGAGGGGCGGAGAACGCAGTATTTT.

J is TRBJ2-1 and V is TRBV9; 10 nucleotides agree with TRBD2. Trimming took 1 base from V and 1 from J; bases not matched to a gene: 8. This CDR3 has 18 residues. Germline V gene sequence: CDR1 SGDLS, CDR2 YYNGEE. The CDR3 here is CASSVFLAGVDSYNEQFF. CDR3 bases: TGTGCCAGCAGCGTATTCCTAGCGGGGGTCGATTCCTACAATGAGCAGTTCTTC.

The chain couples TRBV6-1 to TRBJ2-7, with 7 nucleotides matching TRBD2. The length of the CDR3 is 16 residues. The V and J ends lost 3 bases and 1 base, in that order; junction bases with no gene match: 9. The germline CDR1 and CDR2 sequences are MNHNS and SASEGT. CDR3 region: CASSDRGLVRSYEQYF. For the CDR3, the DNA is TGTGCCAGCAGTGACCGAGGACTAGTGAGGTCCTACGAGCAGTACTTC.

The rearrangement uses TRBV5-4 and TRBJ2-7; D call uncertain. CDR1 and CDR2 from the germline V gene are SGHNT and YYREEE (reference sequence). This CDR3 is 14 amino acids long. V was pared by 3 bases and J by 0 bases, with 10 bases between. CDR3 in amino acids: CASSSWQYSYEQYF. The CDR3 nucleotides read TGTGCCAGCAGCTCATGGCAGTACTCCTACGAGCAGTACTTC.

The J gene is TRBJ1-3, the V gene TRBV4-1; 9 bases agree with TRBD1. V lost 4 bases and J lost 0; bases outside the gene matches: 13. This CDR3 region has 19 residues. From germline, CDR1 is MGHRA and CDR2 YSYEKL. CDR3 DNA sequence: TGCGCCAGCAGCCCGTTCGATGGACAGGGGTCTAGCTCTGGAAACACCATATATTTT. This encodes CASSPFDGQGSSSGNTIYF.

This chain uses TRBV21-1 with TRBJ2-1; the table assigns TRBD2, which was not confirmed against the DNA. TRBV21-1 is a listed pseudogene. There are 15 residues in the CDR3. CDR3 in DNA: TGTGCCAGCAGCCAGCGGGGGGGCTCCTACAATGAGCAGTTCTTC. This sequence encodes CASSQRGGSYNEQFF.

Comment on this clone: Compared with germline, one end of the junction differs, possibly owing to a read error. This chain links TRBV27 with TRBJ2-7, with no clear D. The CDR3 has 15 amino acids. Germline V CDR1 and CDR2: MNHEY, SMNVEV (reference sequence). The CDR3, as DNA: TGTGCCACCAGTCGTTACCCCGAAGCTATGTACGAGCAGTACTTC. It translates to CATSRYPEAMYEQYF.

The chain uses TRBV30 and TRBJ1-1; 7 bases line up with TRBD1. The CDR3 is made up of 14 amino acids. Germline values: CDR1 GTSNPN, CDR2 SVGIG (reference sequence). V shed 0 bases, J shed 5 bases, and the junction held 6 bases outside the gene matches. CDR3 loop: CAWSVSTGRTEAFF. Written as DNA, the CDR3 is TGTGCCTGGAGTGTATCGACAGGGAGGACTGAAGCTTTCTTT. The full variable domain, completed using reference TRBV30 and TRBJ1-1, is SQTIHQWPATLVQPVGSPLSLECTVEGTSNPNLYWYRQAAGRGLQLLFYSVGIGQISSEVPQNLSASRPQDRQFILSSKKLLLSDSGFYLCAWSVSTGRTEAFFGQGTRLTVV.

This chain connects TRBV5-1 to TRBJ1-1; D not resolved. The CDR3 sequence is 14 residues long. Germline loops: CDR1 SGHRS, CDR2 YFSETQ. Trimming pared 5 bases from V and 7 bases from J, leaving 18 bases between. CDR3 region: CASSPKDVGSEAFF. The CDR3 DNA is TGCGCCAGCAGTCCCAAGGACGTCGGGAGTGAAGCTTTCTTT.

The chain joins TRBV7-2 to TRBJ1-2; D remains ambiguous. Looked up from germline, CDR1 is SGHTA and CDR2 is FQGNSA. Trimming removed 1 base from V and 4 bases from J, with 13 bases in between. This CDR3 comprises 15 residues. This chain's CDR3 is CASSLEESGPYGYTF. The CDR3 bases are TGTGCCAGCAGCTTAGAGGAATCGGGTCCCTATGGCTACACCTTC.

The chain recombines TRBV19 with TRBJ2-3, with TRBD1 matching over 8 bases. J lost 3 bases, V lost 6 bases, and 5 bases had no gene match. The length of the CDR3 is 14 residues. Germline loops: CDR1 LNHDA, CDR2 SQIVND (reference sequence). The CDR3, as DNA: TGTGCCAGTAGCCGGACAGGGTTTACAGATACGCAGTATTTT. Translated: CASSRTGFTDTQYF.

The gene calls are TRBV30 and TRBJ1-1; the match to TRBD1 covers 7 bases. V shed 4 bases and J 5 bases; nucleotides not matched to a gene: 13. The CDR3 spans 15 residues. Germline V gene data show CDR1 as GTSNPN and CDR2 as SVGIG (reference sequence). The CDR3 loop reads CAWNQPGGGGTEAFF. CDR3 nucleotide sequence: TGTGCCTGGAACCAACCAGGGGGTGGTGGAACTGAAGCTTTCTTT.